Listed below are T cell receptor beta chains from one sample, sequenced in a study of control samples from healthy donors and cancer patients. The data were produced by immunoSEQ multiplex PCR, yet TCRdb's version contains in-frame clones alone and is incomplete. The sample holds about 180,000 clones, around nine tenths seen once. The sample was blood. The receptors were gathered from a man in his thirties or forties in good health. The CDR3 runs from the conserved cysteine through the conserved F or W. D genes are given only for firm matches.

D,V,J,DNA,CDR3
NA,TRBV6-2/TRBV6-3,TRBJ2-7,TGTGCCAGCAGTTACCCCCTATGGGGCTCCTACGAGCAGTACTTC,CASSYPLWGSYEQYF
NA,TRBV19,TRBJ2-2,TGTGCCAGCGGGGACGGATGGAACACCGGGGAGCTGTTTTTT,CASGDGWNTGELFF
NA,TRBV28,TRBJ1-4,TGTGCCAGCAGACCCTCTTTGGTCGAGGAACTGTTTTTT,CASRPSLVEELFF
NA,TRBV9,TRBJ1-6,TGTGCCAGCAGCCTCAGGACCGATAATTCACCCCTCCACTTT,CASSLRTDNSPLHF
NA,TRBV30,TRBJ1-4,TGTGCCTGGAGTGTACGGGCAGCAGCGGACGAAAAACTGTTTTTT,CAWSVRAAADEKLFF
NA,TRBV7-9,TRBJ2-7,TGTGCCAGCAGCTTTATGATTACCTACGAGCAGTACTTC,CASSFMITYEQYF
NA,TRBV9,TRBJ2-7,TGTGCCAGCAGCGTAGGGGTCCCGAGCTCCTACGAGCAGTACTTC,CASSVGVPSSYEQYF
NA,TRBV19,TRBJ1-1,TGTGCCAGTAGTATGAGGTCCGTGGGAGCTTTCTTT,CASSMRSVGAFF
NA,TRBV6-5,TRBJ2-7,TGTGCCAGCACTTTTATGAGCTCCTACGAGCAGTACTTC,CASTFMSSYEQYF
NA,TRBV12-2,TRBJ1-5,TGTGCAAGTCGCTTAGCTGCCGGAACACCTTACCTTACTAGCAATCAGCCCCAGCATTTT,CASRLAAGTPYLTSNQPQHF
TRBD2,TRBV2,TRBJ2-1,TGTGCCAGCAGTCCGCTCTACTCCACTAGCGGGACATACAATGAGCAGTTCTTC,CASSPLYSTSGTYNEQFF
NA,TRBV30,TRBJ1-2,TGTGCCTGGAGTGTACGGAGGCGATGGGGCTACACCTTC,CAWSVRRRWGYTF